Below, one T cell receptor beta chain is given with its context. Its antigen is as yet unknown. How the authors handled the data: From ImmunoSEQ came sequences covering only the junction and carrying no quality scores, so filtering differed. Only in-frame clones appear in the TCRdb table, and some are missing; sequencing was by immunoSEQ multiplex PCR. That table supplies the V and J calls and clone size; D and trimming were determined from the DNA. The data contain about 2.2 million clones, roughly 93% of them singletons. Only CD45RO-negative cells positively selected for CCR7 counted as naive CD8 cells, so terminally differentiated effector memory CD45RA+ cells were excluded. The data were taken from a study of shared clonotypes between healthy human individuals. Study as a whole: Used for every donor were three CD4 naive, three CD4 memory, two CD8 naive and one CD8 memory plate.

Study findings and constraints: Non-shared clonotypes had lower generation probabilities than clonotypes shared by all four sorted-subset donors. At large depth, rarefaction still showed sorted-subset sequencing to be incomplete.

The V and J ends lost 2 bases and 6 bases respectively, with 8 bases between them. The CDR3 loop spans 13 amino acids. The germline gives CDR1 MNHEY, CDR2 SMNVEV (reference sequence). The gene calls are TRBV27 and TRBJ2-4; D unclear. This receptor was obtained from a young man in good health. Some clones in this sample may be carry-over from other donors' samples. What was sequenced was naive CD8+ T cells from PBMCs. The CDR3 DNA follows: TGTGCCAGCAGTTTAGGTCCCCTAAACATTCAGTACTTC. Protein sequence: CASSLGPLNIQYF.